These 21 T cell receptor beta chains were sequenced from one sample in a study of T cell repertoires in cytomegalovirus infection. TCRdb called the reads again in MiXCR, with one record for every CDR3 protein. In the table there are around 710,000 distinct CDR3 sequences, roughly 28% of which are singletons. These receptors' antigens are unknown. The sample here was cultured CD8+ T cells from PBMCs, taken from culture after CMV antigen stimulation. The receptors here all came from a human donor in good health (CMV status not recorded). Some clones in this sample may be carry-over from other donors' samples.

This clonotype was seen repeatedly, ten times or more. The CDR3 nucleotides are TGTGCCAGCAGTCCCGAGTTGGACTATGGCTACACCTTC. This translates into CASSPELDYGYTF. The chain joins TRBV12-3 or TRBV12-4 to TRBJ1-2; no definite D call. V was shortened by 5 bases and J by 3 bases, with 10 bases between the two germline ends. The CDR3 contains 13 residues.

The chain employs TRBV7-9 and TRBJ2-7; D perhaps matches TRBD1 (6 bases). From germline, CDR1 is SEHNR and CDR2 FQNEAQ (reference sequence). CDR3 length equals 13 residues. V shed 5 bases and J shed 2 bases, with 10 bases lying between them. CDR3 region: CASSHGQTYEQYF. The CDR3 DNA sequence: TGTGCCAGCAGCCATGGACAGACCTACGAGCAGTACTTC.

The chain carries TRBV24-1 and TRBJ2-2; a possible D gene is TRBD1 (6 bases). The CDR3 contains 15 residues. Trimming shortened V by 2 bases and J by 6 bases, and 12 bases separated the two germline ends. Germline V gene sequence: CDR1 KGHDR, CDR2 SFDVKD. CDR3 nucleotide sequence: TGTGCCACCAGTGATTCCTTATGGGGGCCCGGGGAGCTGTTTTTT. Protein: CATSDSLWGPGELFF.

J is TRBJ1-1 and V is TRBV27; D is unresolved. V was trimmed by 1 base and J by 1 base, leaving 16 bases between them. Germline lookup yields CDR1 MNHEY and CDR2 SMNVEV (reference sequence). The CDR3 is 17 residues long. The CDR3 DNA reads TGTGCCAGCAGTTTATTTCAACCAGGCAACCCGAACACTGAAGCTTTCTTT. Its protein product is CASSLFQPGNPNTEAFF.

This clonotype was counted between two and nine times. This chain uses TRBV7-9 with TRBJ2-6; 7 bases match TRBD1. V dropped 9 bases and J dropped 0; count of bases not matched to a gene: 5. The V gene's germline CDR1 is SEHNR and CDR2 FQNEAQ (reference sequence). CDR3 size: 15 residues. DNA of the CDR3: TGTGCCAGACAGGGGATCCCCTCTGGGGCCAACGTCCTGACTTTC. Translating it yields CARQGIPSGANVLTF.

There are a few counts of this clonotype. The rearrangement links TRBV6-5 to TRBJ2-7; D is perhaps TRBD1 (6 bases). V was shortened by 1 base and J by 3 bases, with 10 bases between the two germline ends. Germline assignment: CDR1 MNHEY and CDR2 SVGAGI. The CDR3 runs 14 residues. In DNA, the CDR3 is TGTGCCAGCAGTTACTATACAGGGAACTACGAGCAGTACTTC. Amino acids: CASSYYTGNYEQYF.

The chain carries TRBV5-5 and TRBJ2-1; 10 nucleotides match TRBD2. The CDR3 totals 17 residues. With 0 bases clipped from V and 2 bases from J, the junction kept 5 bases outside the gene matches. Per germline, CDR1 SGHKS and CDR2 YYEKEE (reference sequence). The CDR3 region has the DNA TGTGCCAGCAGCTTGGGGCTAGCGGGGGACACCTACAATGAGCAGTTCTTC. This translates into CASSLGLAGDTYNEQFF.

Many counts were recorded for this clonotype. CDR3 loop: CASSNPPGVNTEAFF. As DNA, the CDR3 is TGTGCCAGCAGTAACCCCCCCGGGGTGAACACTGAAGCTTTCTTT. The gene calls are TRBV6-1 and TRBJ1-1; unclear D gene. The CDR3 extends over 15 amino acids. CDR1 and CDR2 (germline): MNHNS, SASEGT. Trimming pared 5 bases from V and 0 bases from J, leaving 13 bases between.

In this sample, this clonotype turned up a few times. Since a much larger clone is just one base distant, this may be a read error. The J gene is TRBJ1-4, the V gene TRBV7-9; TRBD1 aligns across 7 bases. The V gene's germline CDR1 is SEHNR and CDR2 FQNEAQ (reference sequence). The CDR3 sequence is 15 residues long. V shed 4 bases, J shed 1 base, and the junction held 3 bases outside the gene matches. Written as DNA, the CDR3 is TGTGCCAGCAGCTGGAGACAGGGAACTAATGAAAAACTGTTTTTT. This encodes CASSWRQGTNEKLFF.

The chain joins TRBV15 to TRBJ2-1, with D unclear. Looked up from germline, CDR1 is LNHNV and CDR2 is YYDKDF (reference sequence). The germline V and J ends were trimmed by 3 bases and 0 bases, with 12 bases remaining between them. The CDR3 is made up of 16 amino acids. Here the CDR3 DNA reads TGTGCCACCAGCAGCTTAACTTCCCGCTCCTACAATGAGCAGTTCTTC. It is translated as CATSSLTSRSYNEQFF.

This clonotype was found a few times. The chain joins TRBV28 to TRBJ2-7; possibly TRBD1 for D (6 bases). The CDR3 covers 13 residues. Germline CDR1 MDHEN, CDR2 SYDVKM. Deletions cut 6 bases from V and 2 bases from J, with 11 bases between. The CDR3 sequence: CASRGTSTYEQYF. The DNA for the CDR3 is TGTGCCAGCAGGGGGACAAGTACCTACGAGCAGTACTTC. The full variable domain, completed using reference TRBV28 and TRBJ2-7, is DVKVTQSSRYLVKRTGEKVFLECVQDMDHENMFWYRQDPGLGLRLIYFSYDVKMKEKGDIPEGYSVSREKKERFSLILESASTNQTSMYLCASRGTSTYEQYFGPGTRLTVT.

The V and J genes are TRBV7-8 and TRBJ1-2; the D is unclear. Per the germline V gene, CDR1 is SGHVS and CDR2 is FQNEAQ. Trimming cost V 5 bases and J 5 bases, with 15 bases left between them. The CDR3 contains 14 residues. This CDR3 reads CASSLGPVHYGYTF. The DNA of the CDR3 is TGTGCCAGCAGCCTAGGTCCGGTCCATTATGGCTACACCTTC.

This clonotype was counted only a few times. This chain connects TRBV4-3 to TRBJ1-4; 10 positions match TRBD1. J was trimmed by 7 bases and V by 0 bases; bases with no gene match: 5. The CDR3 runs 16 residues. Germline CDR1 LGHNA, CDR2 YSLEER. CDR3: CASSQEFDRGLEKLFF. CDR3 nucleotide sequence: TGCGCCAGCAGCCAAGAATTCGACAGGGGGCTTGAAAAACTGTTTTTT.

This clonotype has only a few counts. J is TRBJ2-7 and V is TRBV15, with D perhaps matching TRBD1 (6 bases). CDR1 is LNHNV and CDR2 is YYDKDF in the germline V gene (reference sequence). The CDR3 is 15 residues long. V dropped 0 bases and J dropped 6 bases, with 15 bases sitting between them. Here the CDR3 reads CATSREQGSLAEQYV. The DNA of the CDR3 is TGTGCCACCAGCAGAGAACAGGGAAGTTTAGCCGAGCAGTACGTC.

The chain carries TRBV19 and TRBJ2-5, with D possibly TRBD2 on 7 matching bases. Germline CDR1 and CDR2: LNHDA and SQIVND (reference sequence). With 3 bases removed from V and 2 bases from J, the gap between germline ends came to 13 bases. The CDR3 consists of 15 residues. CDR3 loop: CASSIWGRGQETQYF. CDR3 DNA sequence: TGTGCCAGTAGTATTTGGGGGAGGGGGCAAGAGACCCAGTACTTC. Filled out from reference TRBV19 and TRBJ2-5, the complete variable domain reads DGGITQSPKYLFRKEGQNVTLSCEQNLNHDAMYWYRQDPGQGLRLIYYSQIVNDFQKGDIAEGYSVSREKKESFPLTVTSAQKNPTAFYLCASSIWGRGQETQYFGPGTRLLVL.

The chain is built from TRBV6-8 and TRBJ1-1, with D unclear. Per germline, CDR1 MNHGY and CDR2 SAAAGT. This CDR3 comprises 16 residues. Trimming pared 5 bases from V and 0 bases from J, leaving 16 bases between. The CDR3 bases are TGTGCCAGCAGTCCACCAAGGACCCGGTTGAACACTGAAGCTTTCTTT. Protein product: CASSPPRTRLNTEAFF.

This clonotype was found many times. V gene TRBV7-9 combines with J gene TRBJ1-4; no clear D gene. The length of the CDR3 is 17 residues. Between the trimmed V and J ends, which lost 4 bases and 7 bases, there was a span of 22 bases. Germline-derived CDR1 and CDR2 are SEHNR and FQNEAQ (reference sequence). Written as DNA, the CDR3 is TGTGCCAGCAGCTCCCGATTTACCGGGCCAGAGGGTGAAAAACTGTTTTTT. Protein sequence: CASSSRFTGPEGEKLFF.

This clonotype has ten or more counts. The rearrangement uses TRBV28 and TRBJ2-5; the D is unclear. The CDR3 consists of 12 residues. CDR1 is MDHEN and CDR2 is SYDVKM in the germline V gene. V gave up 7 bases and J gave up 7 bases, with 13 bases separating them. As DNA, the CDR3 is TGTGCCAGCACCGGGCAATGGGGGACCCAGTACTTC. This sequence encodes CASTGQWGTQYF.

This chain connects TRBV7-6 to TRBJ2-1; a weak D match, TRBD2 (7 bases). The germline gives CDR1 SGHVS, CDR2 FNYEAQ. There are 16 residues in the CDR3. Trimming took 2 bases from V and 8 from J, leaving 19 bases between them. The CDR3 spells CASSLFVGGPFYEQFF. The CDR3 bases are TGTGCCAGCAGCTTATTTGTGGGGGGGCCTTTCTATGAGCAGTTCTTC.

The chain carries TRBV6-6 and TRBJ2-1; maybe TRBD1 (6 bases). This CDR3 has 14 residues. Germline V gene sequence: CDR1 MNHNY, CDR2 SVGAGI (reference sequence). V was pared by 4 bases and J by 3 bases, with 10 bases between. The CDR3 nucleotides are TGTGCCAGCAGTTCGCAGGGACACTACAATGAGCAGTTCTTC. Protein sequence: CASSSQGHYNEQFF.

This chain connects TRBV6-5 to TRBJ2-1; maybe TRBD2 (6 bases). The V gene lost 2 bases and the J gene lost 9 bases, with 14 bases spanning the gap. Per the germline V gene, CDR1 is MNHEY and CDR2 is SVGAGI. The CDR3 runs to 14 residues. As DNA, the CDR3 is TGTGCCAGCAGTTACAAGGAGGGGTTGGTTGAGCAGTTCTTC. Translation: CASSYKEGLVEQFF.